This T cell receptor (beta chain) was obtained from a study of blood T cell repertoires in COVID-19. Study background: Samples representing acute and convalescent COVID-19 were sourced from the United States, Italy and Spain.

The V and J ends lost 7 bases and 0 bases respectively, with 19 bases between them. CDR1 and CDR2 (germline): LNHDA, SQIVND (reference sequence). The CDR3 length is 17 residues. This clone was observed a few times. Here immunoSEQ multiplex PCR was the method, and the copy in TCRdb shows in-frame clones only, minus some. The data show about 150,000 clones, roughly four fifths seen once. Source material: peripheral blood. The origin of this receptor is a human donor with acute or convalescent COVID-19. The donor label of this sample is uncertain. This chain links TRBV19 with TRBJ1-5; D uncertain. The CDR3 is CASIPKRVLNSNQPQHF. CDR3 coding DNA: TGTGCCAGTATTCCGAAACGGGTCCTTAATAGCAATCAGCCCCAGCATTTT.